This T cell receptor beta chain was recovered during a study of blood T cell repertoires in COVID-19. In the study overall: Donors in the United States, Italy and Spain gave samples during acute or convalescent COVID-19. PBMCs, B-cell-depleted T cells, or T cells were the source of the cDNA or gDNA that made up the material.

Recovered status in Cohort 3 required two negative PCRs, clearance, or symptom resolution. Libraries were prepared by immunoSEQ multiplex PCR; TCRdb keeps only in-frame clonotypes and omits some of them. The top ten clones hold under 9.5% of a sample with some 530,000 clones, 75% to 90% of them seen once. This receptor was obtained from a woman between 55 and 75 years old who had recovered from COVID-19. Material: PBMCs or T cells enriched from blood (not recorded which).

The DNA for the CDR3 is TGCGCCAGCAGTGACTCACAGAATCAGCCCCAGCATTTT. Residues: CASSDSQNQPQHF. The chain has TRBV10-2 and TRBJ1-5; the D is unclear. Deletions cut 3 bases from V and 4 bases from J, with 7 bases between. The CDR3 spans 13 residues. Germline CDR1 and CDR2: WSHSY and SAAADI.